This passage covers 2 T cell receptor beta chains from one sample sequenced in a study of blood T cell repertoires in COVID-19. The repertoire was sequenced with immunoSEQ multiplex PCR; TCRdb's copy has only in-frame clones and lacks some. Of 180,000 or so clones detected, over 80% appear once; the ten largest clones hold 10% to 15%. Sequencing was carried out using PBMCs or T cells enriched from blood (not recorded which). These receptors were collected from an older woman who had recovered from COVID-19.

CDR3 nucleotide sequence: TGTGCCTGGGCACGGGGACAAACCTATGGCTACACCTTC. Encoded protein: CAWARGQTYGYTF. The chain employs TRBV30 and TRBJ1-2; D perhaps matches TRBD1 (6 bases). The V end lost 5 bases, the J end lost 4 bases, and 14 bases lay between the germline ends. Germline loops: CDR1 GTSNPN, CDR2 SVGIG (reference sequence). This CDR3 comprises 13 residues.

The chain employs TRBV6-5 and TRBJ1-6, with D possibly matching TRBD1 (6 bases). Germline V CDR1 and CDR2: MNHEY, SVGAGI. CDR3 size: 15 residues. V shed 10 bases and J shed 6 bases, with 19 bases lying between them. The CDR3 DNA is TGTGCCACGACCCGATCCGGACAGATTAATTCACCCCTCCACTTT. Protein sequence: CATTRSGQINSPLHF.